This T cell receptor beta chain was sequenced during a study of T cell responses to AZD1222 COVID-19 vaccine. Study-wide results and limits: Unmutated variant regions reportedly attract nearly half of all spike-specific TCRs. Compared with day 0, the breadth and depth of the Spike-specific TCR repertoire rose significantly after two doses of AZD1222. Donors, mostly white British, included more females; clonal diversity was possibly underestimated.

The data were produced by immunoSEQ multiplex PCR, yet TCRdb's version contains in-frame clones alone and is incomplete. The sample includes 70,000 to 90,000 clones, roughly 90% of them seen just once. This clone was observed once. Antigen unknown. Losses at the gene ends were 2 bases for V and 3 bases for J; bases not matched to a gene: 6. The CDR3 consists of 16 residues. Germline CDR1 and CDR2: SGHNT and YYREEE (reference sequence). The receptor comes from an adult in good health. This sample comprised peripheral blood, obtained on day 0 of AZD1222 vaccination. V and J are TRBV5-4 and TRBJ2-1, with 9 bases that match TRBD2. The CDR3 bases are TGTGCCAGCAGCTTCGATATAGCGGGGGTCTACAATGAGCAGTTCTTC. Amino acids: CASSFDIAGVYNEQFF.